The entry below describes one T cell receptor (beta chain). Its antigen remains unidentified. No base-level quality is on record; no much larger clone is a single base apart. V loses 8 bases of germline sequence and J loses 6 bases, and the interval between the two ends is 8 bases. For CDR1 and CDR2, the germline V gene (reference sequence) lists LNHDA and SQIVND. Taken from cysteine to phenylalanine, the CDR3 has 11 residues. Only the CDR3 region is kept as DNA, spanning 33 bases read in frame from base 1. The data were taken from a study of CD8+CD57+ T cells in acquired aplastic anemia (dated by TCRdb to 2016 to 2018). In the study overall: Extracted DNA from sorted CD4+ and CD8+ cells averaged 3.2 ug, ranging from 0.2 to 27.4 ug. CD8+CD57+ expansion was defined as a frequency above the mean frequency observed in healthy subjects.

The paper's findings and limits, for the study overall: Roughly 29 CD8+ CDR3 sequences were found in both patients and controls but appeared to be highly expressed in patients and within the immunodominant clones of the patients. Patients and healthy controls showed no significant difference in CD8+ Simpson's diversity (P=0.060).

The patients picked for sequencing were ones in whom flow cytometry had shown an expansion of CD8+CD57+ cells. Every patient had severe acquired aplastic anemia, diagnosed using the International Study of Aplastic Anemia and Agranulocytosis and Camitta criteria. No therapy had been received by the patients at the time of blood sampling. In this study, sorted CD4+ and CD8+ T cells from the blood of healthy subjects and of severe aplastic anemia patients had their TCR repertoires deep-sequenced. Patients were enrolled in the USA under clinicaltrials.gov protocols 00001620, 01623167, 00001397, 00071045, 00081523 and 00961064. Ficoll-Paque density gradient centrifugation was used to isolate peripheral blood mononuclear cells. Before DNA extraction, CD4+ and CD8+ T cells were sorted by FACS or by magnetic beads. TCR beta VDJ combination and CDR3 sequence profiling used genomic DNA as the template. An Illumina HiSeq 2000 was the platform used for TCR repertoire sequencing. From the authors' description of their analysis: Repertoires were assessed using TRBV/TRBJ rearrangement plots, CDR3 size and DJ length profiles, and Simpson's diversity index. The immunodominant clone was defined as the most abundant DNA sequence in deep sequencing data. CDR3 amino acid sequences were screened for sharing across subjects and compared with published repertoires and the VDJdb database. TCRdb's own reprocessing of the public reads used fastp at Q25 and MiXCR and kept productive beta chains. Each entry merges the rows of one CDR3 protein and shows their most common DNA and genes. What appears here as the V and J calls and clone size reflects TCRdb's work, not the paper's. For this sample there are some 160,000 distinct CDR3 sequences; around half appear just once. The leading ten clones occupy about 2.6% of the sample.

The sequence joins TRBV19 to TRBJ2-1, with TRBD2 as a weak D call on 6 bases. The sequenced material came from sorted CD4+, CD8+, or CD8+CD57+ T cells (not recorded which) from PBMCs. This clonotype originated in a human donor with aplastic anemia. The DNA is TGTGCCAGTGGGCGGGGCAATGAGCAGTTCTTC. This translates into CASGRGNEQFF. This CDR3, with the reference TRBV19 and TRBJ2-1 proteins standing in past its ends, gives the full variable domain DGGITQSPKYLFRKEGQNVTLSCEQNLNHDAMYWYRQDPGQGLRLIYYSQIVNDFQKGDIAEGYSVSREKKESFPLTVTSAQKNPTAFYLCASGRGNEQFFGPGTRLTVL.